This T cell receptor beta chain appears in the sequencing data of a study of cytomegalovirus exposure and HLA in healthy donors. Study overall: Prior work identified some 120 million unique TCR beta sequences in approximately 200 million T cells. General study findings and limits: Cytomegalovirus association was assigned to about 150 TCR beta chains. It was assumed in the presence/absence analyses that sequencing depth was roughly uniform across donors. Reports showed the classifier diagnosing cytomegalovirus status with high specificity and sensitivity.

The CDR3 extends over 14 amino acids. Germline-derived CDR1 and CDR2 are MNHNY and SVGAGI (reference sequence). Note on this clone: Antigen specificity is unknown. An end of the junction does not agree with germline; a read error may underlie this. Other DNA sequences from this sample encode an identical CDR3 as well.

The PCR contained 60 Vbeta and 13 Jbeta primers. Generated by immunoSEQ multiplex PCR, the TCRdb table keeps only in-frame clones and is missing some. The sample includes some 48,000 clones. The sequence derives from a woman in her thirties or forties in good health and CMV-seronegative. V usage is TRBV6-6 and J usage is TRBJ1-6, with TRBD1 identical over 7 bases. What was sequenced was PBMCs. The CDR3 DNA sequence: TGTGCCAGCAGTGGAAGGGACAGCGTAGGATCCCTACACTTT. Translated, it gives CASSGRDSVGSLHF.